Listed below are T cell receptor beta chains from one sample, sequenced in a study of blood T cell repertoires in COVID-19. Sequencing used immunoSEQ multiplex PCR; TCRdb keeps in-frame clones, though not all of them. This table holds around 300,000 clones, about 87% found once. Specimen: PBMCs or T cells enriched from blood (not recorded which). Receptor source: a woman between 50 and 59 years old who had recovered from COVID-19. Both conserved end residues are part of each CDR3. The order of the fields is D gene, J gene, clone size, V gene, CDR3 protein, CDR3 DNA. D genes are given only for firm matches. Clone size is given for some rows only: seen once, a few or many times, or a class if the clone is expanded.

TRBD1,TRBJ1-2,-,TRBV15,CATSRGGIDRANYGYTF,TGTGCCACCAGCAGAGGTGGGATAGACAGGGCTAACTATGGCTACACCTTC
-,TRBJ2-5,-,TRBV18,CASSPGTGAKRETQYF,TGTGCCAGCTCACCAGGGACTGGAGCTAAAAGAGAGACCCAGTACTTC
-,TRBJ2-7,-,TRBV29-1,CSVRGNGVYEQYF,TGCAGCGTTCGGGGGAATGGGGTCTACGAGCAGTACTTC
TRBD1,TRBJ2-7,-,TRBV7-9,CASKGAHEQYF,TGTGCCAGCAAGGGGGCCCACGAGCAGTACTTC
TRBD1,TRBJ1-5,-,TRBV10-1,CGVRQGPAYSNQPQHF,TGCGGTGTCAGACAGGGACCTGCATATAGCAATCAGCCCCAGCATTTT
-,TRBJ2-7,-,TRBV2,CASSAAAGRYEQYF,TGTGCCAGCAGTGCGGCCGCTGGGAGGTACGAGCAGTACTTC
-,TRBJ2-7,-,TRBV11-2,CASSPADTRVRSYEQYF,TGTGCCAGCAGCCCCGCCGACACCAGGGTAAGGTCCTACGAGCAGTACTTC
-,TRBJ2-7,-,TRBV7-9,CAREGTSNVYEQYF,TGTGCCCGCGAAGGGACTTCCAACGTCTACGAGCAGTACTTC
TRBD2,TRBJ2-7,-,TRBV5-1,CASSPRLAGNSYEQYF,TGCGCCAGCAGCCCCCGACTAGCGGGCAATTCCTACGAGCAGTACTTC
-,TRBJ2-6,-,TRBV5-5,CASSYRVSGANVLTF,TGTGCCAGCAGCTACAGGGTCTCTGGGGCCAACGTCCTGACTTTC
TRBD1,TRBJ2-7,-,TRBV7-9,CASSFQGAYEQYF,TGTGCCAGCAGCTTTCAGGGGGCCTACGAGCAGTACTTC
TRBD1,TRBJ2-7,once,TRBV30,CAWSVDRVGEQYF,TGTGCCTGGAGTGTAGACAGGGTGGGGGAGCAGTACTTC
-,TRBJ2-2,-,TRBV7-9,CASSLPQGNTGELFF,TGTGCCAGCAGCCTCCCCCAGGGGAACACCGGGGAGCTGTTTTTT
-,TRBJ1-1,-,TRBV30,CAWSVRGAGNTEAFF,TGTGCCTGGAGTGTACGGGGGGCAGGGAACACTGAAGCTTTCTTT
-,TRBJ2-7,-,TRBV5-4,CASSLDLYEQYF,TGTGCCAGCAGCTTGGATCTGTACGAGCAGTACTTC
-,TRBJ1-1,-,TRBV28,CASGPLEAFF,TGTGCCAGCGGGCCCCTTGAAGCTTTCTTT
-,TRBJ1-5,-,TRBV10-1,CASSETGPSNQPQHF,TGCGCCAGCAGTGAAACAGGGCCTAGCAATCAGCCCCAGCATTTT
-,TRBJ1-2,-,TRBV2,CASRVTGLKGYTF,TGTGCCAGCAGGGTCACAGGATTGAAAGGCTACACCTTC
-,TRBJ2-7,-,TRBV3-1/TRBV3-2,CASSQVQNILNEQYF,TGTGCCAGCAGCCAAGTGCAGAATATCCTTAACGAGCAGTACTTC
TRBD2,TRBJ2-1,-,TRBV11-2,CASSLVRLAGRNEQFF,TGTGCCAGCAGCTTAGTTCGCCTAGCGGGACGAAATGAGCAGTTCTTC
TRBD2,TRBJ2-3,-,TRBV4-1,CASSRLGGRALDTQYF,TGCGCCAGCAGCCGACTAGGCGGGAGGGCTTTGGATACGCAGTATTTT
-,TRBJ2-1,-,TRBV28,CASRLQGGANNEQFF,TGTGCCAGCAGGCTACAGGGTGGGGCGAACAATGAGCAGTTCTTC
-,TRBJ2-7,-,TRBV15,CATSRDPKLAYEQYF,TGTGCCACCAGCAGAGATCCAAAACTAGCCTACGAGCAGTACTTC
-,TRBJ2-5,-,TRBV5-1,CASSAHGVSETQYF,TGCGCCAGCAGCGCACACGGAGTCTCTGAGACCCAGTACTTC
TRBD2,TRBJ2-1,-,TRBV5-5,CASGRETSGIIETNEQFF,TGTGCCAGCGGGAGGGAGACTAGCGGGATAATAGAGACCAATGAGCAGTTCTTC
TRBD1,TRBJ2-7,-,TRBV11-2,CASSLRETGAHEQYF,TGTGCCAGCAGCTTGAGGGAAACAGGGGCCCACGAGCAGTACTTC
-,TRBJ1-5,-,TRBV30,CAWSARNQPQHF,TGTGCCTGGAGTGCTCGGAATCAGCCCCAGCATTTT
TRBD2,TRBJ2-1,-,TRBV11-2,CASSLEALAGGSEQFF,TGTGCCAGCAGCTTAGAGGCGCTAGCGGGAGGTAGTGAGCAGTTCTTC
TRBD1,TRBJ2-1,once,TRBV7-9,CASSNRDRGNNEQFF,TGTGCCAGCAGTAATAGGGACAGGGGAAACAATGAGCAGTTCTTC
-,TRBJ1-1,-,TRBV18,CASSTRGRGTEAFF,TGTGCCAGCTCTACGCGGGGGCGGGGGACTGAAGCTTTCTTT
-,TRBJ2-7,-,TRBV7-2,CASSPRDWSYEQYF,TGTGCCAGCAGCCCCCGGGACTGGTCCTACGAGCAGTACTTC
-,TRBJ1-1,-,TRBV6-5,CASSNQGTEAFF,TGTGCCAGCAGTAATCAGGGGACTGAAGCTTTCTTT
TRBD2,TRBJ2-2,-,TRBV4-2,CASSRKDGGDTAGELFF,TGTGCCAGCAGCCGGAAGGATGGGGGGGATACCGCCGGGGAGCTGTTTTTT
TRBD1,TRBJ1-1,-,TRBV5-4,CASSYRTGAPNTEAFF,TGTGCCAGCAGCTATAGGACAGGGGCTCCGAACACTGAAGCTTTCTTT
-,TRBJ2-1,-,TRBV7-6,CASSPGTQTYNEQFF,TGTGCCAGCAGCCCCGGGACACAAACCTACAATGAGCAGTTCTTC